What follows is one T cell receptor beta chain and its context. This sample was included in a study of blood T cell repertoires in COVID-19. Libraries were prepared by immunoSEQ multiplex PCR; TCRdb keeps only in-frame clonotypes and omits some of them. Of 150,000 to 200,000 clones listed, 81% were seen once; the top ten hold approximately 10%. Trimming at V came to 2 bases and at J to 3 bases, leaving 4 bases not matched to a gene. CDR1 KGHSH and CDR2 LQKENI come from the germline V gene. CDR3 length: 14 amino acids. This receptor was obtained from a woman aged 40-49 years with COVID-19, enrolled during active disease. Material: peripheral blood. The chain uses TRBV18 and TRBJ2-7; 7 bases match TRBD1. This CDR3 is CASSPIGTVYEQYF. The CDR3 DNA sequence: TGTGCCAGCTCACCAATCGGGACAGTCTACGAGCAGTACTTC.